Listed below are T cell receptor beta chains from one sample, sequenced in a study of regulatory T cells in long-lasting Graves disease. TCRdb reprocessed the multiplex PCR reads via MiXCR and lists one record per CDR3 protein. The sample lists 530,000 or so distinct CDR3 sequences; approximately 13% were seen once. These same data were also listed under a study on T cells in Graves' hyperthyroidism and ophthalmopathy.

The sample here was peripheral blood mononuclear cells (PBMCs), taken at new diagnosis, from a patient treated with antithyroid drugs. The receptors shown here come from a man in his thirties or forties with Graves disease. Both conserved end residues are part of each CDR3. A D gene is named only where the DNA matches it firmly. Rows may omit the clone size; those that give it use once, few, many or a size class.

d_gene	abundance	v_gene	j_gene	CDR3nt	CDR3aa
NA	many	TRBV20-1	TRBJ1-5	TGCAGTGCCACCCCACAGGGTACGAATCAGCCCCAGCATTTT	CSATPQGTNQPQHF
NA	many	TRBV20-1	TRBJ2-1	TGCAGTGCCCCGGCCGGACTTCTTCCTTACAATGAGCAGTTCTTC	CSAPAGLLPYNEQFF
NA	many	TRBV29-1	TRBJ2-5	TGCAGCGTTGAAGAAGACACGTACCAAGAGACCCAGTACTTC	CSVEEDTYQETQYF
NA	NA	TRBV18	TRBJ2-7	TGTGCCAGCTCACCACAACCGGGACGGTCTTACGAGCAGTACTTC	CASSPQPGRSYEQYF
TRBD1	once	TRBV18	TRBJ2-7	TGTGCCAGCTCACCAGGCGGACAGGTAACCTACGAGCAGTACTTC	CASSPGGQVTYEQYF
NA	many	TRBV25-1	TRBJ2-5	TGTGCCAGCAGTGAGACTATTTCGGGGACCCAGTACTTC	CASSETISGTQYF
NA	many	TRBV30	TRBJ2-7	TGTGCCTGGAGTGCAGGGGACCCCTACGAGCAGTACTTC	CAWSAGDPYEQYF
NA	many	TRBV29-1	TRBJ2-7	TGCAGCGTTGACGCAGGCGGGGACGAGCAGTACTTC	CSVDAGGDEQYF
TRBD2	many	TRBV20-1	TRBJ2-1	TGCAGTGCTAGCGGGAGGGCCTCAAATGAGCAGTTCTTC	CSASGRASNEQFF
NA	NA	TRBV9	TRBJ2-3	TGTGCCAGCAGCGTCTTTGGGGCCACAGATACGCAGTATTTT	CASSVFGATDTQYF
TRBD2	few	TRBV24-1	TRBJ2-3	TGTGCCACCACTCCTAGCGGGAGGGCCACAGAAAGCACAGATACGCAGTATTTT	CATTPSGRATESTDTQYF
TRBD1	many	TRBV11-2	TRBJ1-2	TGTGCCAGCAGCTTGGGACAGGCCTATGGCTACACCTTC	CASSLGQAYGYTF
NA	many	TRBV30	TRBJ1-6	TGTGCCTGGAGTAGACAGCGCTCACCCCTCCACTTT	CAWSRQRSPLHF
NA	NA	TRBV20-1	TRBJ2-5	TGCAGTGCTAGACAAGACGTGGGAGGTCAGGGTAGAGAGACCCAGTACTTC	CSARQDVGGQGRETQYF
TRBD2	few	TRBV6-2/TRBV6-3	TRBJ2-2	TGTGCCAGCAGACTCCTAGCGGCCGGGGAGCTGTTTTTT	CASRLLAAGELFF
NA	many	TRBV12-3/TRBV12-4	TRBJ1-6	TGTGCCAGCAGTTTTTATGCGGATTCACCCCTCCACTTT	CASSFYADSPLHF
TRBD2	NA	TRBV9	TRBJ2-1	TGTGCCAGCAGCGTAGCCGACGGGGTTAGGGGAGGGTCCTACAATGAGCAGTTCTTC	CASSVADGVRGGSYNEQFF
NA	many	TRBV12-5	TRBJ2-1	TGTGCTAGTGGTTTGGCCCCAGGGAATCATGAGCAGTTCTTC	CASGLAPGNHEQFF
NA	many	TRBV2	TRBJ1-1	TGTGCCAGCAGTGAAACCCTGTGGAACACTGAAGCTTTCTTT	CASSETLWNTEAFF
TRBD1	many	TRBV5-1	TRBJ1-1	TGCGCCAGCAGCCTGGGACAGGGGTGGGACACTGAAGCTTTCTTT	CASSLGQGWDTEAFF
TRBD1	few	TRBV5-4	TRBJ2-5	TGTGCCAGCAGCCCGCCTCCGGGACAGGTGGAAGAGACCCAGTACTTC	CASSPPPGQVEETQYF
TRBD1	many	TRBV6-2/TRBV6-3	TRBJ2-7	TGTGCCAGCAGTTACTCGACAGGGAACGAGCAGTACTTC	CASSYSTGNEQYF
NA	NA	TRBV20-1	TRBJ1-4	TGCAGTGCTAGTGAGGCCGACAACGGGGGTGAAAAACTGTTTTTT	CSASEADNGGEKLFF
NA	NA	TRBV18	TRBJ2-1	TGTGCCAGCTCAGTCAGAGCAGGGGTCGGCTCCTACAATGAGCAGTTCTTC	CASSVRAGVGSYNEQFF
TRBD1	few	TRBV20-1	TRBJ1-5	TGCAGTGCTAAGCGGACAGGGGGCCCAAATCAGCCCCAGCATTTT	CSAKRTGGPNQPQHF
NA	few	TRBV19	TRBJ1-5	TGTGCCAGTAGTGGGACGCGTCAAGGGCAGCCCCAGCATTTT	CASSGTRQGQPQHF
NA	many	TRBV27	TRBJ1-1	TGTGCCAGCAGTTTCAAGGACGGGAACACTGAAGCTTTCTTT	CASSFKDGNTEAFF
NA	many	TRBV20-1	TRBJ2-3	TGCAGTGCTAGAGTTAGCCAGCGTGCAGATACGCAGTATTTT	CSARVSQRADTQYF
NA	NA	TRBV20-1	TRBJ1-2	TGCAGTGTTTACGGGGACGCCAACTATGGCTACACCTTC	CSVYGDANYGYTF
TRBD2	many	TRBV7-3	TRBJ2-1	TGTGCCAGCAGCCCCGGGACTAGTGTATACAATGAGCAGTTCTTC	CASSPGTSVYNEQFF
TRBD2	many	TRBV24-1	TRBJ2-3	TGTGCCACCAGTGATCATACTAGCGCCTACTACACAGATACGCAGTATTTT	CATSDHTSAYYTDTQYF
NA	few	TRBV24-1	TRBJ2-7	TGTGCCACCAGTGAGGGGACCACGGGATTCGACGAGCAGTACTTC	CATSEGTTGFDEQYF
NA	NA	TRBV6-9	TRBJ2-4	TGTGCCAGCAGTTTGGGGGGCGGCCAAGAGCAGTACTTC	CASSLGGGQEQYF
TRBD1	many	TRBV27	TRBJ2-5	TGTGCCAGCAGTACAACAGGGGTTGAGACCCAGTACTTC	CASSTTGVETQYF
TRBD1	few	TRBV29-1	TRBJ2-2	TGCAGCGTCAGGGAAAAGGGGGCCCGGAACGGGGAGCTGTTTTTT	CSVREKGARNGELFF
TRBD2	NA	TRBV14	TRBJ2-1	TGTGCCAGCAGCCAAATCGGGACTAGCGGGAGAGCTGGGGGCAATGAGCAGTTCTTC	CASSQIGTSGRAGGNEQFF
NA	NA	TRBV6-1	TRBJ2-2	TGTGCCAGCGCCGTCATAACTAACACCGGGGAGCTGTTTTTT	CASAVITNTGELFF
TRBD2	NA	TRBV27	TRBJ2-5	TGTGCCAGCTTCGGACGGGGGAGGGCAGAGACCCAGTACTTC	CASFGRGRAETQYF
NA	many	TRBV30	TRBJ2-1	TGTGCCTGGTCGGGGCCGACGGCGCAGTTCTTC	CAWSGPTAQFF
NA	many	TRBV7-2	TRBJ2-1	TGTGCCAGCAGCTTCCCGGGAATCTCCTACAATGAGCAGTTCTTC	CASSFPGISYNEQFF
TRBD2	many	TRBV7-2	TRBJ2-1	TGTGCCAGCAGCCCTCTAGCGGGAGGGCCTAGAAATGAGCAGTTCTTC	CASSPLAGGPRNEQFF
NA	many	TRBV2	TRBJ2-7	TGTGCCAGCAGTGAAGGTCCAGTCTACGAGCAGTACTTC	CASSEGPVYEQYF
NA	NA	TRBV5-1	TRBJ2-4	TGCGCCAGCAGCGAAAGTTACAGGGGGACTACCGGCCACATTCAGTACTTC	CASSESYRGTTGHIQYF
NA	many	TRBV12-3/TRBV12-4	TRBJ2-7	TGTGCCAGCAGTTTATCCTACGGGGCCCGGGACACCTACGAGCAGTACTTC	CASSLSYGARDTYEQYF
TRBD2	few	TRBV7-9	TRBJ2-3	TGTGCCAGCAGCTTAACCCCCGGGAGGAGCGGGACAGATACGCAGTATTTT	CASSLTPGRSGTDTQYF
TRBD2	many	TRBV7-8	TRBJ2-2	TGTGCCAGCAGCGGGGGTAGCGGGAACGATAAAAACACCGGGGAGCTGTTTTTT	CASSGGSGNDKNTGELFF
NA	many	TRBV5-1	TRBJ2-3	TGCGCCAGCAGCTTGGTCGCAGGACCTGGCACAGATACGCAGTATTTT	CASSLVAGPGTDTQYF
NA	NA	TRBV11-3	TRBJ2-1	TGTGCCAGCAGCTTCGGCGAAGTCAATGAGCAGTTCTTC	CASSFGEVNEQFF
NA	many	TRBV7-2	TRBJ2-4	TGTGCCAGCAGCTCTGGTGGTGGGAGGGGGGGTCAGGGCATTCAGTACTTC	CASSSGGGRGGQGIQYF
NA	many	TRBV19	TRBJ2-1	TGTGCCAGTAGTATTCAGGACTTTAGGGGCGGTGAGCAGTTCTTC	CASSIQDFRGGEQFF
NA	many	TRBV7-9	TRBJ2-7	TGTGCCAGCAGCGATGGGAAGAGGGGCTCCTACGAGCAGTACTTC	CASSDGKRGSYEQYF
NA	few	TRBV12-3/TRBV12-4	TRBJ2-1	TGTGCCAGCACCCCTTTGGAGGGGCCTTACAATGAGCAGTTCTTC	CASTPLEGPYNEQFF
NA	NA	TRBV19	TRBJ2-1	TGTGCCAGTAGTATAGTGGGCAGGAGCTCCTACAATGAGCAGTTCTTC	CASSIVGRSSYNEQFF